The rows below give T cell receptor beta chains drawn from one sample of a study of shared clonotypes between healthy human individuals. Produced via immunoSEQ multiplex PCR; TCRdb's table is partial and in-frame only. The sample has about 490,000 clones, around 80% seen once; the top ten hold around 12%. Sequencing used PBMCs. The receptors derive from a woman in her 40s in good health. Some clones in this sample may be carry-over from other donors' samples. The CDR3 runs from the conserved cysteine through the conserved F or W. A D gene is named only where the DNA matches it firmly. Clone size, where shown, is once, few, many, or a class for clones that have expanded.

>once|TRBJ1-1|TRBV20-1|NA
CSASGNEAFF
TGCAGTGCGAGCGGAAATGAAGCTTTCTTT
>NA|TRBJ2-7|TRBV18|NA
CASSPARGAETSYEQYF
TGTGCCAGCTCACCTGCTCGAGGAGCGGAGACCTCCTACGAGCAGTACTTC
>NA|TRBJ1-2|TRBV6-4|TRBD1
CASSDSLDRANLNGYTF
TGTGCCAGCAGTGACTCTTTGGACAGGGCAAATTTGAATGGCTACACCTTC
>NA|TRBJ1-1|TRBV11-2|NA
CASSLDSGVYTEAFF
TGTGCCAGCAGCTTAGATTCGGGGGTCTACACTGAAGCTTTCTTT
>NA|TRBJ2-5|TRBV15|NA
CATGGQETQYF
TGTGCCACCGGGGGCCAAGAGACCCAGTACTTC
>once|TRBJ2-2|TRBV29-1|TRBD2
CSVVAGEFAGELFF
TGCAGCGTCGTAGCGGGAGAATTTGCCGGGGAGCTGTTTTTT
>NA|TRBJ2-7|TRBV14|TRBD2
CASSQDPGLVLDEQYF
TGTGCCAGCAGCCAAGATCCGGGACTAGTTTTGGACGAGCAGTACTTC
>NA|TRBJ2-2|TRBV5-1|NA
CASSQLDSNTGELFF
TGCGCCAGCAGCCAACTGGACTCGAACACCGGGGAGCTGTTTTTT
>NA|TRBJ1-5|TRBV7-8|NA
CASSLEGSWGQPQHF
TGTGCCAGCAGCTTAGAGGGGAGTTGGGGTCAGCCCCAGCATTTT
>NA|TRBJ2-3|TRBV7-2|TRBD2
CASSLHSGRTDTQYF
TGTGCCAGCAGTCTTCATAGCGGGAGGACAGATACGCAGTATTTT